The 5 T cell receptor beta chains reported below all come from one sample, sequenced in a study of T cells in tuberculosis. After thawing and overnight rest, PBMC were stained with GMM-loaded CD1B tetramer, viability dye and anti-CD3 for sorting. The lipid loaded on the CD1B tetramers was C32 glucose monomycolate from Rhodococcus equi. Libraries were prepared by immunoSEQ multiplex PCR; TCRdb keeps only in-frame clonotypes and omits some of them. The sample lists around 60,000 clones, about 76% occurring once. Material: CD1b-GMM tetramer-negative cells sorted from PBMCs. These receptors originate from an adult woman with latent tuberculosis.

The chain joins TRBV7-3 to TRBJ2-3; perhaps TRBD1 as D (6 bases). The CDR3 has 15 residues. Germline CDR1 reads SGHTA; CDR2 reads FQGTGA. Trimming shortened V by 0 bases and J by 2 bases, and 9 bases separated the two germline ends. CDR3 in amino acids: CASSLTRDNTDTQYF. CDR3 DNA sequence: TGTGCCAGCAGCTTAACCCGGGACAACACAGATACGCAGTATTTT.

The chain combines TRBV20-1 with TRBJ2-1; D is unclear. V lost 1 base and J 10 bases, leaving 8 bases between the germline ends. The germline gives CDR1 DFQATT, CDR2 SNEGSKA (reference sequence). The CDR3 sequence is 11 residues long. The CDR3 here is CSARGLGEQFF. As DNA, the CDR3 is TGCAGTGCTAGAGGCCTTGGCGAGCAGTTCTTC.

V gene TRBV9 combines with J gene TRBJ1-6, with 9 bases fitting TRBD1. Germline CDR1 SGDLS, CDR2 YYNGEE. After removal of 4 bases from V and 8 bases from J, the junction contained 7 bases not matched to a gene. The CDR3 contains 15 residues. The CDR3 DNA is TGTGCCAGCAGCTCCATGGGACAGGGTGATTCACCCCTCCACTTT. Protein product: CASSSMGQGDSPLHF.

V and J are TRBV11-2 and TRBJ2-1; TRBD2 matches 7 bases. V was pared by 3 bases and J by 5 bases, with 7 bases of the junction left unmatched. Germline CDR1 and CDR2: SGHAT and FQNNGV. The CDR3 consists of 15 residues. CDR3 protein: CASSFLWGGNNEQFF. The CDR3 DNA is TGTGCCAGCAGCTTCCTCTGGGGGGGGAACAATGAGCAGTTCTTC.

The CDR3 loop reads CASSPPGQKETQYF. Here the CDR3 DNA reads TGTGCCAGTTCCCCCCCCGGACAGAAAGAGACCCAGTACTTC. The genes are TRBV19 and TRBJ2-5, with D possibly TRBD1 on 6 matching bases. The CDR3 has 14 amino acids. V shed 8 bases and J shed 3 bases, with 16 bases lying between them. Germline loops: CDR1 LNHDA, CDR2 SQIVND (reference sequence).